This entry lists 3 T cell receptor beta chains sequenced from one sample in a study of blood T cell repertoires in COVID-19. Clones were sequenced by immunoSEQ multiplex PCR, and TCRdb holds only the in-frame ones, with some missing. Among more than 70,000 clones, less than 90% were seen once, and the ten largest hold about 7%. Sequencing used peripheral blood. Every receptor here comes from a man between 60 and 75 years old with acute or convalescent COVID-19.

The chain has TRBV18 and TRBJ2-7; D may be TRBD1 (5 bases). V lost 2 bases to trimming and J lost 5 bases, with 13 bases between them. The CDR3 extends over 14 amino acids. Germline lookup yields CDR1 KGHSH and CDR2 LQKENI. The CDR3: CASSPRQLLDEQYF. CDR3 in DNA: TGTGCCAGCTCACCAAGACAGCTCTTGGACGAGCAGTACTTC.

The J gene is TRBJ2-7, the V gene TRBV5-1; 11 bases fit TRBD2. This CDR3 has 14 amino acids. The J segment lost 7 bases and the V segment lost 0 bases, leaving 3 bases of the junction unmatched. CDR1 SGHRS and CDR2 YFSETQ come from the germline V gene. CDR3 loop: CASSLVLAGGEQYF. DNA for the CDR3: TGCGCCAGCAGCTTGGTCCTAGCGGGGGGAGAGCAGTACTTC.

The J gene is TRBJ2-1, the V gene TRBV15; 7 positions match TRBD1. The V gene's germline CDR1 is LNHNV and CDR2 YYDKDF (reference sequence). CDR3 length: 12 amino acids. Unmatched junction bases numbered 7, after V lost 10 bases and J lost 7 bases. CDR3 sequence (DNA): TGTGCCATTAACAGGGGTCGGAATGAGCAGTTCTTC. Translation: CAINRGRNEQFF.